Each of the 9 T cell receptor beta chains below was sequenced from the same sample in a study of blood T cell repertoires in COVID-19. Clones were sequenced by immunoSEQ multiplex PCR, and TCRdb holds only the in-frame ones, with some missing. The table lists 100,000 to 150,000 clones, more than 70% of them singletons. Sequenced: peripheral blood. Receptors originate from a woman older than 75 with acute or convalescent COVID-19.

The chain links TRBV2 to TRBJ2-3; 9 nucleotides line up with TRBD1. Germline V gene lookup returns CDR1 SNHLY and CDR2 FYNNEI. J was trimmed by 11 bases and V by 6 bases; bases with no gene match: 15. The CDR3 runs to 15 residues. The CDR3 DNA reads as TGTGCCAGCAGACCGGGACAGGGATCGCTCCCTGGGCAGTATTTT. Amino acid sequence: CASRPGQGSLPGQYF.

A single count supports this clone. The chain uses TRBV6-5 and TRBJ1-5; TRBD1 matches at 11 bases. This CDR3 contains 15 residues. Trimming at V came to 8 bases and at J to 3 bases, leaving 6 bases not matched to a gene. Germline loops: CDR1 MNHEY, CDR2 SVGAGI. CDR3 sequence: CASSGTGGFNQPQHF. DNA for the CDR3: TGTGCCAGCTCCGGGACAGGGGGGTTCAATCAGCCCCAGCATTTT.

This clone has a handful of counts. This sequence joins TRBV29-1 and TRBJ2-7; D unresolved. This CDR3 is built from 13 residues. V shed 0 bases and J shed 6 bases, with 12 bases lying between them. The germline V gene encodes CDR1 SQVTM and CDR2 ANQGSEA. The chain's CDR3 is CSVEDRLGGEQYF. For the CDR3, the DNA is TGCAGCGTTGAAGATCGACTCGGTGGCGAGCAGTACTTC.

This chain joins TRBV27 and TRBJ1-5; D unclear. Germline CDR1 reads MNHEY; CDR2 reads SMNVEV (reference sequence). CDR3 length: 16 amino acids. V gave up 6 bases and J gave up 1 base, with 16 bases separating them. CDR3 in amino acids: CASSSRPRESNQPQHF. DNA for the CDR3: TGTGCCAGCAGCTCCCGCCCAAGGGAGAGCAATCAGCCCCAGCATTTT.

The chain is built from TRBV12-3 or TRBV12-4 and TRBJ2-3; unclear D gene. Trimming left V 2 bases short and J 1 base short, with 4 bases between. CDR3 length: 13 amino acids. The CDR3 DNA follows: TGTGCCAGCAGTTTACCTGGCACAGATACGCAGTATTTT. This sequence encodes CASSLPGTDTQYF.

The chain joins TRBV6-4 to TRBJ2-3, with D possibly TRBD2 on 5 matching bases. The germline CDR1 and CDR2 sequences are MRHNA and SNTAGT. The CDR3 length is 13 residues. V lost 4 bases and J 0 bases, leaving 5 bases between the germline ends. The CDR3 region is CASSGGSTDTQYF. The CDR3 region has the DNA TGTGCCAGCAGTGGAGGGAGCACAGATACGCAGTATTTT.

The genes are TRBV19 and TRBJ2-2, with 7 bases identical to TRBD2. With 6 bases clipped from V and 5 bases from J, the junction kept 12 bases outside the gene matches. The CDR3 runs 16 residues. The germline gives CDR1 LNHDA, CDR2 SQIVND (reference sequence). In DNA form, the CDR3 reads TGTGCCAGTAGCCACCTCTCGGGAGGAGGGACCGGGGAGCTGTTTTTT. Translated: CASSHLSGGGTGELFF.

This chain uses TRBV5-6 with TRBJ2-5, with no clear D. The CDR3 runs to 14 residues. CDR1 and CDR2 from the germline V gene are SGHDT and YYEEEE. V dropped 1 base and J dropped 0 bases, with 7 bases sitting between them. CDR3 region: CASSLSIYQETQYF. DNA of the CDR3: TGTGCCAGCAGCTTGTCTATTTACCAAGAGACCCAGTACTTC.

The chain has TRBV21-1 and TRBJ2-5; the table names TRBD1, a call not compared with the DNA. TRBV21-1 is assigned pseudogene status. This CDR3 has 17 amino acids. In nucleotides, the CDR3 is TGTGCCAGCAGCACCGCAACCGGGACAGGGGGGAAAGAGACCCAGTACTTC. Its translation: CASSTATGTGGKETQYF.